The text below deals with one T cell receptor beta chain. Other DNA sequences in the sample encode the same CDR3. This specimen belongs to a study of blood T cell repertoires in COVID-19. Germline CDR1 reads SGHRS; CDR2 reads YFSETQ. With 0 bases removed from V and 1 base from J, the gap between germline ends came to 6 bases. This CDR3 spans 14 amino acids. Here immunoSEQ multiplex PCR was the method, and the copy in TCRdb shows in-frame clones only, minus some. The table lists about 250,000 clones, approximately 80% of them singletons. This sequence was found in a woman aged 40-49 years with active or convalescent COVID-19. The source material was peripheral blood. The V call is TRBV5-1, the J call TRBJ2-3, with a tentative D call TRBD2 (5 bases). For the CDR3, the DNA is TGCGCCAGCAGCTTGGGGGGAGGCACAGATACGCAGTATTTT. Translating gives CASSLGGGTDTQYF.